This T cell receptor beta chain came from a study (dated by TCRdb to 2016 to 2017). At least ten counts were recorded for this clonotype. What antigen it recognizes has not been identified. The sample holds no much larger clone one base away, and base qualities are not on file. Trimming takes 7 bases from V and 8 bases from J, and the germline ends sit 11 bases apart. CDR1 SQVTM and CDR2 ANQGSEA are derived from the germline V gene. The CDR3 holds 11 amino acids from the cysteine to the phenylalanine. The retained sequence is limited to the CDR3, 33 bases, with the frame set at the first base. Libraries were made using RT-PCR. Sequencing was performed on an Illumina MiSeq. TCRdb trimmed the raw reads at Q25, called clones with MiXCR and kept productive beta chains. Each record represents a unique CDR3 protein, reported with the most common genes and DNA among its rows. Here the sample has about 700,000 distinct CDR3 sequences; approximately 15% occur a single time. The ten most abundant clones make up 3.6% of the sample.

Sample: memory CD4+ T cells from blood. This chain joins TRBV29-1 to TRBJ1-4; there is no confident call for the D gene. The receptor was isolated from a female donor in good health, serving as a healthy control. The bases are TGCAGCGCCGGCCGCACCGAAAAACTGTTTTTT. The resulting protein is CSAGRTEKLFF.